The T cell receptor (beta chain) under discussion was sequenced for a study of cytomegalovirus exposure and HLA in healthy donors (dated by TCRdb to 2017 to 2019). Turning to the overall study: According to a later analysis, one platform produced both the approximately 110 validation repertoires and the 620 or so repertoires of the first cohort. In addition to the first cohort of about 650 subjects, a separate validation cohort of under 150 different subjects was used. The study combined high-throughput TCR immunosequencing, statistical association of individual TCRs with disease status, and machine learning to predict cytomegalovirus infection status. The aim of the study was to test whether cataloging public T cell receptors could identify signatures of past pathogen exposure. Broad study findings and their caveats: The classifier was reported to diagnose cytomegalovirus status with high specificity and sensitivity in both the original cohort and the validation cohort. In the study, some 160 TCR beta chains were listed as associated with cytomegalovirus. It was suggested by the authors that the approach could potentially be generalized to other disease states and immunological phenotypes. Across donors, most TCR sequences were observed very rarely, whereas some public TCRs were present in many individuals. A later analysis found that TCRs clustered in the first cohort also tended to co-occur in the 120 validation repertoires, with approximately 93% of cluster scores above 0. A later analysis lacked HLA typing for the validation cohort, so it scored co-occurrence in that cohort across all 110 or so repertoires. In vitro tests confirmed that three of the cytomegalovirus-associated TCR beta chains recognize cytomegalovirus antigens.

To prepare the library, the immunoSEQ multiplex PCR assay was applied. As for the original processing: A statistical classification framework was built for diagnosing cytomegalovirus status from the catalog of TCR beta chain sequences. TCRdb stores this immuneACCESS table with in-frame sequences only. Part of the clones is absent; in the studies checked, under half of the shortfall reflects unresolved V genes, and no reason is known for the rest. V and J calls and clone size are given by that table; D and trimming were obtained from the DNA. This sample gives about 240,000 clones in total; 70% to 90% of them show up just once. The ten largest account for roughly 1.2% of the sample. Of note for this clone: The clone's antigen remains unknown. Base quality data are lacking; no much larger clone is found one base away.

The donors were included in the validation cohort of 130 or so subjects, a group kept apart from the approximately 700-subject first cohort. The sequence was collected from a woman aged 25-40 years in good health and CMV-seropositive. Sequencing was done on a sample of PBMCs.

The nucleotide sequence is TGTGCCTGGAGTGTCTCTTATCGGACACACAATGGCTACACCTTC. It translates as CAWSVSYRTHNGYTF. The V gene is TRBV30 and the J gene is TRBJ1-2; a tentative D call is TRBD1 (5 bases match). CDR3 length: 15 amino acids, cysteine to phenylalanine. Only the CDR3 region is kept as DNA, spanning 45 bases read in frame from base 1. According to the germline V gene (reference sequence), CDR1 reads GTSNPN and CDR2 reads SVGIG. V is clipped by 0 bases and J by 6 bases, and the sequence between their germline boundaries is 17 bases long.